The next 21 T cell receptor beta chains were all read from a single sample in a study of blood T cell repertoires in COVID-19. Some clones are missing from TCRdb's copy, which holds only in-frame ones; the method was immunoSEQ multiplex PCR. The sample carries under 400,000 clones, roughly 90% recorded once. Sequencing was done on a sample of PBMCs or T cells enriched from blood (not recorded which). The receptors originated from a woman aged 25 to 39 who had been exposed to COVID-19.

The chain's CDR3 is CASSFLQGSSYGYTF. Here the CDR3 DNA reads TGCGCCAGCAGCTTCCTACAGGGTTCTAGCTATGGCTACACCTTC. The genes are TRBV5-1 and TRBJ1-2, with D maybe TRBD1 (6 bases). The CDR3 contains 15 residues. Trimming took off 2 bases at V and 4 bases at J, with 15 bases between the two ends. The germline V gene encodes CDR1 SGHRS and CDR2 YFSETQ.

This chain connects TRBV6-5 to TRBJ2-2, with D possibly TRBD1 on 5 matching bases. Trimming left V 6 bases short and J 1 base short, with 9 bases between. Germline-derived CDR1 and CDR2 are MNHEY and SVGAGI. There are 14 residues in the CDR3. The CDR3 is CASRKGQNTGELFF. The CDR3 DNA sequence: TGTGCCAGCAGAAAAGGACAGAACACCGGGGAGCTGTTTTTT.

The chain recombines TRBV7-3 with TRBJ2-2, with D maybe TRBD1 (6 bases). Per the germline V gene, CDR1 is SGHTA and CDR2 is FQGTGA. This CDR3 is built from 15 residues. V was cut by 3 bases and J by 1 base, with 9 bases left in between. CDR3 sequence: CASSLGHLNTGELFF. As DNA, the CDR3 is TGTGCCAGCAGCTTGGGACACTTGAACACCGGGGAGCTGTTTTTT. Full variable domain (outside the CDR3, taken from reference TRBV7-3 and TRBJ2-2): GAGVSQTPSNKVTEKGKYVELRCDPISGHTALYWYRQSLGQGPEFLIYFQGTGAADDSGLPNDRFFAVRPEGSVSTLKIQRTERGDSAVYLCASSLGHLNTGELFFGEGSRLTVL.

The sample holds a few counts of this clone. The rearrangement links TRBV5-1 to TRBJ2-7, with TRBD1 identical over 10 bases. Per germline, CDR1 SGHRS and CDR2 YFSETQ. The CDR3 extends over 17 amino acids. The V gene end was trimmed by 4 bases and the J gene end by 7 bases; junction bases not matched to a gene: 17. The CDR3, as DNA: TGCGCCAGCAGCACATCGACCGGGACAGGGGCATTTGCTGAGCAGTACTTC. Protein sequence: CASSTSTGTGAFAEQYF.

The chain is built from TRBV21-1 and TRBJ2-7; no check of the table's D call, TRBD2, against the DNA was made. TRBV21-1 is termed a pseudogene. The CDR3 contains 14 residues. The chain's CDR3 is CASSKVGGYYEQYF. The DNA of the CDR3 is TGTGCCAGCAGCAAAGTGGGGGGATACTACGAGCAGTACTTC.

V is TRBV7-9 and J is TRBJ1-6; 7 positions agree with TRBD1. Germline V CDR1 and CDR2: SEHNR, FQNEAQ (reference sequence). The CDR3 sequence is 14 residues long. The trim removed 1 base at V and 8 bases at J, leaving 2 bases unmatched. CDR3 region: CASSLGQGDSPLHF. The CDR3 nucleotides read TGTGCCAGCAGCTTAGGCCAGGGGGATTCACCCCTCCACTTT.

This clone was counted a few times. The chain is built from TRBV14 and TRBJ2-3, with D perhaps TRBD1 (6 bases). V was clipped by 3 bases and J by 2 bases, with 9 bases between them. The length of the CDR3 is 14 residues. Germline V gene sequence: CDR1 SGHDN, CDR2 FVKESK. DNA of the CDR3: TGTGCCAGCAGCCAGGGACAAACCACAGATACGCAGTATTTT. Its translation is CASSQGQTTDTQYF. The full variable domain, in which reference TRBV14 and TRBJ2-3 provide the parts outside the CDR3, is EAGVTQFPSHSVIEKGQTVTLRCDPISGHDNLYWYRRVMGKEIKFLLHFVKESKQDESGMPNNRFLAERTGGTYSTLKVQPAELEDSGVYFCASSQGQTTDTQYFGPGTRLTVL.

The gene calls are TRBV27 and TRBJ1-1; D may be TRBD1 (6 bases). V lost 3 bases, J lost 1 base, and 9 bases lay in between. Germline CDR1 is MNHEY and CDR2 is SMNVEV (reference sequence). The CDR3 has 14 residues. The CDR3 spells CASSLTGPNTEAFF. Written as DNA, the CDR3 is TGTGCCAGCAGTTTGACAGGACCGAACACTGAAGCTTTCTTT.

CDR3 residues: CASSPGFGGGGYTF. In DNA, the CDR3 is TGTGCCAGCAGCCCCGGCTTCGGAGGAGGCGGCTACACCTTC. The rearrangement joins TRBV11-3 to TRBJ1-2, with D hard to call. CDR1 and CDR2 (germline): SGHNT, YENEEA. CDR3 size: 14 residues. V was clipped by 5 bases and J by 8 bases, with 18 bases between them. Combining the CDR3 with reference TRBV11-3 and TRBJ1-2 gives the whole variable domain EAGVVQSPRYKIIEKKQPVAFWCNPISGHNTLYWYLQNLGQGPELLIRYENEEAVDDSQLPKDRFSAERLKGVDSTLKIQPAELGDSAVYLCASSPGFGGGGYTFGSGTRLTVV.

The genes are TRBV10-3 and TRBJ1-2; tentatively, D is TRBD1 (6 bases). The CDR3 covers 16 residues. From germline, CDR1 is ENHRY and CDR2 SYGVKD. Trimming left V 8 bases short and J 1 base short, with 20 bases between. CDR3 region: CAIGYGAGDVNYGYTF. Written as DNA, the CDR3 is TGTGCCATCGGCTATGGGGCAGGGGACGTTAACTATGGCTACACCTTC.

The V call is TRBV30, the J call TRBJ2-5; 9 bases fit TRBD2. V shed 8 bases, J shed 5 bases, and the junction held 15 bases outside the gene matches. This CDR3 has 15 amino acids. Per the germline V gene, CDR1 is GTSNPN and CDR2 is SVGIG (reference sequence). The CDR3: CARGSGTSTGETQYF. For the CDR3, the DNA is TGTGCCCGGGGGTCGGGGACTAGCACTGGGGAGACCCAGTACTTC.

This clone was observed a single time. The CDR3 loop is CASSSLAGGFSGANVLTF. The CDR3 coding sequence is TGTGCCAGCAGTTCCTTAGCGGGAGGGTTTTCTGGGGCCAACGTCCTGACTTTC. V gene TRBV28 combines with J gene TRBJ2-6, with 11 nucleotides matching TRBD2. V gave up 4 bases and J gave up 1 base; unmatched junction bases: 6. This CDR3 region has 18 residues. Germline V gene data show CDR1 as MDHEN and CDR2 as SYDVKM.

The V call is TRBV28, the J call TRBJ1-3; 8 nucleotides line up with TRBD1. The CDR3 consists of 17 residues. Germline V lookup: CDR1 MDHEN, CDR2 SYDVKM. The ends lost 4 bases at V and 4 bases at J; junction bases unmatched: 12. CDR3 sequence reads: CASSSPGQGTGGNTIYF. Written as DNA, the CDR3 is TGTGCCAGCAGTTCCCCAGGACAGGGAACGGGGGGAAACACCATATATTTT.

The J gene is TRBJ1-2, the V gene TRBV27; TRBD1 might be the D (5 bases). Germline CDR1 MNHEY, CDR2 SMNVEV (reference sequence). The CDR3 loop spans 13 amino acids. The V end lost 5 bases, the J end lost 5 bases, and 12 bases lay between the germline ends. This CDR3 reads CASSVDRSYGYTF. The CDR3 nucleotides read TGTGCCAGCAGTGTTGACAGATCATATGGCTACACCTTC.

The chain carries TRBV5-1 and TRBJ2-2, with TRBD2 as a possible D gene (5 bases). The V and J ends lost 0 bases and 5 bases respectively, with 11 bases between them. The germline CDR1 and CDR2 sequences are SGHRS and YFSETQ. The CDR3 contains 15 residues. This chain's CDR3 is CASSLVWTQTGELFF. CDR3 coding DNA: TGCGCCAGCAGCTTGGTGTGGACTCAAACCGGGGAGCTGTTTTTT.

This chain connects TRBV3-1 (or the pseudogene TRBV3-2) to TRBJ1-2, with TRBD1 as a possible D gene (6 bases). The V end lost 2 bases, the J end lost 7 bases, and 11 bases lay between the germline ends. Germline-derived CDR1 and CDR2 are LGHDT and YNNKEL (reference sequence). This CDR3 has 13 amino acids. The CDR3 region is CASSQYRDAGYTF. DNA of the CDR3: TGTGCCAGCAGCCAATACAGGGACGCTGGCTACACCTTC.

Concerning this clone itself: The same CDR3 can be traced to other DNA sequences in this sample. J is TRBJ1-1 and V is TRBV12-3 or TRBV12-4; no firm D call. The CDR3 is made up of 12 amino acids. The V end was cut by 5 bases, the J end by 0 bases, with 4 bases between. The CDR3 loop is CASSPMNTEAFF. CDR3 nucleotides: TGTGCCAGCAGTCCTATGAACACTGAAGCTTTCTTT.

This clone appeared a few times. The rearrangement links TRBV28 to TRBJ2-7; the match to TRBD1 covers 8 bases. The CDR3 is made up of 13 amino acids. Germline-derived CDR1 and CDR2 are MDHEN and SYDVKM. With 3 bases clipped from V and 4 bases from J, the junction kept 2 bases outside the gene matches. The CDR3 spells CASSFQGAYEQYF. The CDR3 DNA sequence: TGTGCCAGCAGTTTCCAGGGGGCTTACGAGCAGTACTTC. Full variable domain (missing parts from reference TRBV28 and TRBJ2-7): DVKVTQSSRYLVKRTGEKVFLECVQDMDHENMFWYRQDPGLGLRLIYFSYDVKMKEKGDIPEGYSVSREKKERFSLILESASTNQTSMYLCASSFQGAYEQYFGPGTRLTVT.

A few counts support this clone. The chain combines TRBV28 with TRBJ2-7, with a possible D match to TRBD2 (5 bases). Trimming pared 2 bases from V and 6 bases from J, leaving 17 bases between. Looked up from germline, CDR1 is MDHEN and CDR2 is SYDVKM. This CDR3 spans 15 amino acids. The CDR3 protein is CASSLRLEARREQYF. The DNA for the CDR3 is TGTGCCAGCAGTTTAAGGCTGGAGGCTCGTCGCGAGCAGTACTTC.

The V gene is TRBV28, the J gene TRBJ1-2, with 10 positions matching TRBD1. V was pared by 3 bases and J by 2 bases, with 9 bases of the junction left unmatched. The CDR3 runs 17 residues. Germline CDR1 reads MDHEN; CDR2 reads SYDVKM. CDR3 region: CASSFQVPGQGNYGYTF. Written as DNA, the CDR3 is TGTGCCAGCAGTTTTCAGGTTCCGGGACAGGGGAACTATGGCTACACCTTC.

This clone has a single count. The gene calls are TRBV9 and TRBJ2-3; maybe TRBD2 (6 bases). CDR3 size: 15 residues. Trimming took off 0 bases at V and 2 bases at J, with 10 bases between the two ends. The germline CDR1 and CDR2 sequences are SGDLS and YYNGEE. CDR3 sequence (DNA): TGTGCCAGCAGCGTAGGAGCTAGCGCCACAGATACGCAGTATTTT. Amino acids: CASSVGASATDTQYF.